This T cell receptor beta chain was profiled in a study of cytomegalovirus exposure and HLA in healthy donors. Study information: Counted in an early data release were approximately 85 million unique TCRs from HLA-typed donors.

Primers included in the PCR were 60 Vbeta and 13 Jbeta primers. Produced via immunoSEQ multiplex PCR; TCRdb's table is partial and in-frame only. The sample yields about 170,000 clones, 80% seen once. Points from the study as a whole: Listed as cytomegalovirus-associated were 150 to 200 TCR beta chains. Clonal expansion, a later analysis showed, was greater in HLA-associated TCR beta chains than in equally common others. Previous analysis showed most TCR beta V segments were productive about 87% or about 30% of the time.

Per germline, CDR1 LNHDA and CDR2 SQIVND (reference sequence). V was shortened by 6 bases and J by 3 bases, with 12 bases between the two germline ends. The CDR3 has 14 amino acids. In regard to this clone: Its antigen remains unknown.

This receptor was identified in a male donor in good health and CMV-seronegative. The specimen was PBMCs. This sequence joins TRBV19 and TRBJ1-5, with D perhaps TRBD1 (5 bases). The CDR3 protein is CASRGGGFNQPQHF. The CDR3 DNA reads TGTGCCAGTAGGGGGGGAGGGTTCAATCAGCCCCAGCATTTT. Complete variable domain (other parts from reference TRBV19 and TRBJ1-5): DGGITQSPKYLFRKEGQNVTLSCEQNLNHDAMYWYRQDPGQGLRLIYYSQIVNDFQKGDIAEGYSVSREKKESFPLTVTSAQKNPTAFYLCASRGGGFNQPQHFGDGTRLSIL.